The table lists the clone carrying this TCR beta chain with a few counts. The antigen is not known. This record belongs to a study of yellow fever vaccine responses in identical twins. General study findings and limits: On the reported evidence, twins' vaccine T cell responses seemed partly convergent and partly personalized.

A single record per CDR3 protein comes from TCRdb applying MiXCR to the RT-PCR reads. The repertoire holds roughly 23,000 distinct CDR3 sequences, roughly 80% seen once, with 4% to 5.5% in the top ten. Looked up from germline, CDR1 is MNHEY and CDR2 is SVGAGI. The J segment lost 4 bases and the V segment lost 2 bases, leaving 8 bases of the junction unmatched. The CDR3 loop spans 16 amino acids. The input for sequencing was T cells from blood (PBMCs), unsorted or a sorted subset (not recorded which), taken before or after yellow fever vaccination (not recorded which). This receptor was taken from a woman younger than 30 who received the yellow fever vaccine. J is TRBJ1-2 and V is TRBV6-5; 9 bases are a match to TRBD1. The CDR3: CASSYDKPGQGYGYTF. In nucleotides, the CDR3 is TGTGCCAGCAGTTACGACAAGCCGGGACAGGGCTATGGCTACACCTTC.